These 7 T cell receptor beta chains originate from one sample sequenced in a study of glioma-infiltrating T cells after dendritic cell vaccination. This table comes from immunoSEQ multiplex PCR, and its TCRdb copy is limited to in-frame clones, with some not included. The sample contains 100,000 or so clones, approximately 80% of which appear only once. The time point here: after dendritic cell vaccination, including at tumor progression/relapse. Sequencing was performed on blood, taken after dendritic cell vaccination. Source of these receptors: a human donor with glioblastoma.

This rearrangement joins TRBV28 to TRBJ2-2, with D perhaps TRBD2 (6 bases). V gave up 7 bases and J gave up 1 base, with 10 bases separating them. The CDR3 runs 14 residues. Germline values: CDR1 MDHEN, CDR2 SYDVKM. For the CDR3, the DNA is TGTGCCAGCACGGGCGGGGTGAACACCGGGGAGCTGTTTTTT. Amino acids: CASTGGVNTGELFF.

This clone was picked up one time. The J gene is TRBJ1-2, the V gene TRBV5-1; perhaps TRBD1 as D (5 bases). Germline values: CDR1 SGHRS, CDR2 YFSETQ. The CDR3 has 15 residues. The germline V and J ends were trimmed by 4 bases and 8 bases, with 21 bases remaining between them. CDR3 protein: CASSPDGGRSSGYTF. CDR3 DNA sequence: TGCGCCAGCAGCCCGGACGGGGGTAGATCTTCCGGCTACACCTTC.

The V call is TRBV15, the J call TRBJ1-1; D is ambiguous. This CDR3 is built from 13 residues. Germline CDR1 and CDR2: LNHNV and YYDKDF (reference sequence). V lost 1 base and J 4 bases, leaving 7 bases between the germline ends. Written as DNA, the CDR3 is TGTGCCACCAGCAGAGCCGGTAGCACTGAAGCTTTCTTT. It yields the protein CATSRAGSTEAFF.

The chain joins TRBV7-2 to TRBJ1-2, with D possibly being TRBD1 (5 bases). V shed 3 bases and J shed 0 bases, with 14 bases lying between them. Per germline, CDR1 SGHTA and CDR2 FQGNSA. CDR3 length: 16 amino acids. The DNA for the CDR3 is TGTGCCAGCAGCTTGGGAGGGACCCAAGCTAACTATGGCTACACCTTC. The encoded protein is CASSLGGTQANYGYTF.

The gene calls are TRBV5-6 and TRBJ1-2; maybe TRBD1 (6 bases). Germline values: CDR1 SGHDT, CDR2 YYEEEE. Deletions cut 1 base from V and 13 bases from J, with 14 bases between. The CDR3 has 12 residues. CDR3 residues: CASSLNNREPTF. The CDR3 DNA is TGTGCCAGCAGCTTGAACAACAGGGAACCCACCTTC.

This clone was seen a few times. The V gene is TRBV7-8, the J gene TRBJ2-2, with TRBD1 as a possible D gene (6 bases). Germline CDR1 reads SGHVS; CDR2 reads FQNEAQ. The CDR3 sequence is 16 residues long. V was shortened by 4 bases and J by 9 bases, with 21 bases between the two germline ends. The CDR3 nucleotides are TGTGCCAGCAGCTGGGGGTCGACAGGACTCTACCGGGAGCTGTTTTTT. Protein product: CASSWGSTGLYRELFF.

This clone was recorded once. This chain uses TRBV27 with TRBJ2-1; D call uncertain. The germline V gene has CDR1 MNHEY and CDR2 SMNVEV (reference sequence). The V and J ends lost 6 bases and 5 bases respectively, with 5 bases between them. The CDR3 consists of 11 residues. CDR3 DNA sequence: TGTGCCAGCAGCCGTAACAATGAGCAGTTCTTC. It specifies CASSRNNEQFF.